This TCR beta chain appears in the sequencing data of a study of cytomegalovirus exposure and HLA in healthy donors. A word on this clone: The germline gene is not matched at one end of the junction; a read error may be the cause.

13 Jbeta primers and 60 Vbeta primers were used for the PCR. Using immunoSEQ multiplex PCR, the repertoire was profiled, and TCRdb retains in-frame clones only, with some absent. The sample gives more than 100,000 clones, more than 75% of which show up once; around 0.99% is in the top ten. From germline, CDR1 is SEHNR and CDR2 FQNEAQ (reference sequence). CDR3 size: 12 residues. Sequenced material: PBMCs. This clonotype was obtained from a male donor in good health and CMV-seronegative. V is TRBV7-9 and J is TRBJ1-1; D gene unclear. The chain's CDR3 is CSSNTANTEAFF. CDR3 coding DNA: TGTTCCAGCAACACCGCGAACACTGAAGCTTTCTTT.